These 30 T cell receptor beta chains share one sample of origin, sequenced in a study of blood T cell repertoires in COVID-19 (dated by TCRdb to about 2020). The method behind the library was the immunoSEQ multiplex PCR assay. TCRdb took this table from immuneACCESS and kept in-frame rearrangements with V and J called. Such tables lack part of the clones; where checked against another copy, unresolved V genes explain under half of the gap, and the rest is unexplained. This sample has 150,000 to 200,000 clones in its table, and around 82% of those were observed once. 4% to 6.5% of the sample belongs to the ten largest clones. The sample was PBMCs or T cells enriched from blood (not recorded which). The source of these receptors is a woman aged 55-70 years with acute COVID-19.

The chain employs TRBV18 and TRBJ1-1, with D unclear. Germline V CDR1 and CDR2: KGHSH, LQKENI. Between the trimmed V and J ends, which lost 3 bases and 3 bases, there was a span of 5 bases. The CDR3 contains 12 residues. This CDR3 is CASSPRDTEAFF. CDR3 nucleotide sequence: TGTGCCAGCTCACCTAGAGACACTGAAGCTTTCTTT.

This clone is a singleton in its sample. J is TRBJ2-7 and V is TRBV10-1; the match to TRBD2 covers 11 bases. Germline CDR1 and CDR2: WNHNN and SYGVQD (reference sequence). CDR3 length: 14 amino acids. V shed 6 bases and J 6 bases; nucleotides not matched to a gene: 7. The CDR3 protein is CASSKSGTSGEQYF. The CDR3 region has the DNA TGCGCCAGCAGCAAGTCCGGGACTAGCGGCGAGCAGTACTTC.

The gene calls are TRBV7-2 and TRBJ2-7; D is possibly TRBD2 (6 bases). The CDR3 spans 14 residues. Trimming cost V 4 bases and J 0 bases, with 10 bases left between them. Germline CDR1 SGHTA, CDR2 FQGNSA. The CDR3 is CASSWDFRSYEQYF. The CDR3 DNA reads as TGTGCCAGCAGCTGGGACTTCCGCTCCTACGAGCAGTACTTC. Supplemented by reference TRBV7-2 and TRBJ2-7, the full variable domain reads GAGVSQSPSNKVTEKGKDVELRCDPISGHTALYWYRQSLGQGLEFLIYFQGNSAPDKSGLPSDRFSAERTGGSVSTLTIQRTQQEDSAVYLCASSWDFRSYEQYFGPGTRLTVT.

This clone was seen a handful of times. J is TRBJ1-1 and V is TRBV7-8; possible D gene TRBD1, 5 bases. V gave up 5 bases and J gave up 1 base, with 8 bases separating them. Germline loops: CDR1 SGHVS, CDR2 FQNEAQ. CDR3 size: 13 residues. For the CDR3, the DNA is TGTGCCAGCAGCCGTGGACAGAACACTGAAGCTTTCTTT. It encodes CASSRGQNTEAFF.

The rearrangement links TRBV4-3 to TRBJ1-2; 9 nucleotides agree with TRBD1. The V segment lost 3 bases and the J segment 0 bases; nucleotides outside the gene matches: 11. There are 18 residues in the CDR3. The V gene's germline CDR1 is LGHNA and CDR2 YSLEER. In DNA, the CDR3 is TGCGCCAGCAGCCATTTGCCGGGACAGGGTAGAGCTAACTATGGCTACACCTTC. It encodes CASSHLPGQGRANYGYTF.

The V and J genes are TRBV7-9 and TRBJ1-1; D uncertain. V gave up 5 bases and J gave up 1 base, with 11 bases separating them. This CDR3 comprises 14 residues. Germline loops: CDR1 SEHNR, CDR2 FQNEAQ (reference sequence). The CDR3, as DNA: TGTGCCAGCAGCAAAGACACCAGGAACACTGAAGCTTTCTTT. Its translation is CASSKDTRNTEAFF.

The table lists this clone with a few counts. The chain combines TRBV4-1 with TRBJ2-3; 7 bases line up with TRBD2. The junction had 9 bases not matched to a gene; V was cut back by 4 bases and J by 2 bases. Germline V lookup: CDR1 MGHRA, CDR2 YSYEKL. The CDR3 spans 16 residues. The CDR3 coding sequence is TGCGCCAGCAGCCTTGGTTCAGCGGGATTCACAGATACGCAGTATTTT. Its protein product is CASSLGSAGFTDTQYF.

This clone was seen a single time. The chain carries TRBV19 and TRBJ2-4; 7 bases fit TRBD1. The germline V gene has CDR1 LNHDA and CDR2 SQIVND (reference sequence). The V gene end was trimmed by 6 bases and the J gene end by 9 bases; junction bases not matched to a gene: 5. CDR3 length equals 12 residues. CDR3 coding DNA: TGTGCCAGTAGCAGAGACAGGGCCATTCAGTACTTC. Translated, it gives CASSRDRAIQYF. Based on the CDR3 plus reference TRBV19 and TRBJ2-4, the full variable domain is DGGITQSPKYLFRKEGQNVTLSCEQNLNHDAMYWYRQDPGQGLRLIYYSQIVNDFQKGDIAEGYSVSREKKESFPLTVTSAQKNPTAFYLCASSRDRAIQYFGAGTRLSVL.

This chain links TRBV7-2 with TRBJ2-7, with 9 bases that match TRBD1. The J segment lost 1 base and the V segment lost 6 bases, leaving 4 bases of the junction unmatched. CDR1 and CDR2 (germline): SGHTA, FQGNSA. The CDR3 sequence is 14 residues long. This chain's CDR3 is CASRRDRVSYEQYF. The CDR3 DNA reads TGTGCCAGCAGGCGGGACAGGGTTTCCTACGAGCAGTACTTC.

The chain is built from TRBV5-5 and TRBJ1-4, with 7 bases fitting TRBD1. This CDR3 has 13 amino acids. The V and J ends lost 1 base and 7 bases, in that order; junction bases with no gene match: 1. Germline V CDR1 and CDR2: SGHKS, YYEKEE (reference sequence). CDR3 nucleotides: TGTGCCAGCAGCTTGAGACAGGGTGAAAAACTGTTTTTT. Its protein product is CASSLRQGEKLFF.

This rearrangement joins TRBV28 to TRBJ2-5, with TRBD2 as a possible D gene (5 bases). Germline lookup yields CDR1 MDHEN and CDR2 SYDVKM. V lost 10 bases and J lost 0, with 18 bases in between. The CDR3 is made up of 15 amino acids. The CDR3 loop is CATSSGGTHQETQYF. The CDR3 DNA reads TGTGCCACGTCGAGTGGAGGTACACACCAAGAGACCCAGTACTTC. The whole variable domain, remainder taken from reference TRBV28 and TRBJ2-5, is DVKVTQSSRYLVKRTGEKVFLECVQDMDHENMFWYRQDPGLGLRLIYFSYDVKMKEKGDIPEGYSVSREKKERFSLILESASTNQTSMYLCATSSGGTHQETQYFGPGTRLLVL.

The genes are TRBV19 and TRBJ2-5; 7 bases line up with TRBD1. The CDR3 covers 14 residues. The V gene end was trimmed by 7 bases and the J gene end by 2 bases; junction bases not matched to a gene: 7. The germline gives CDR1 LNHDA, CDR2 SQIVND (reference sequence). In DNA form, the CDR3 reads TGTGCCAGTACACCGACAGGGAAGCAAGAGACCCAGTACTTC. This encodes CASTPTGKQETQYF.

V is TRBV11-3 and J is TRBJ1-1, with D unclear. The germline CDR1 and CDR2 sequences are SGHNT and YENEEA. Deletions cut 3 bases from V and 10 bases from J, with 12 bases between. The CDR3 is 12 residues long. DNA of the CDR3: TGTGCCAGCAGCTTCCCGGCAGGCCGAGCTTTCTTT. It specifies CASSFPAGRAFF.

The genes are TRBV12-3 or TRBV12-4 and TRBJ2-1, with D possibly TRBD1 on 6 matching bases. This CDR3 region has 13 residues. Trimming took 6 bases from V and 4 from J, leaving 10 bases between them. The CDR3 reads CASRGTGYNEQFF. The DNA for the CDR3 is TGTGCCAGCAGGGGAACAGGGTACAATGAGCAGTTCTTC.

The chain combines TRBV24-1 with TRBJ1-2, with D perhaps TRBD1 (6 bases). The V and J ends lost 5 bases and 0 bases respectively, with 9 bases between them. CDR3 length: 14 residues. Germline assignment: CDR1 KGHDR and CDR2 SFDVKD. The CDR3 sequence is CATSVRGTNYGYTF. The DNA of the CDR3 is TGTGCCACCAGTGTGAGGGGGACTAACTATGGCTACACCTTC.

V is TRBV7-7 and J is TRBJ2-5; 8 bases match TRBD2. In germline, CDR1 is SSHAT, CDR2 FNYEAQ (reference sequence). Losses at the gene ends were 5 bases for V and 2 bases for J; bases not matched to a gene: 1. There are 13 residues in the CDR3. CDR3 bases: TGTGCCAGCAGCCGGGGGGGGCAAGAGACCCAGTACTTC. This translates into CASSRGGQETQYF.

The CDR3 reads CASSPPGQTTDTQYF. In nucleotides, the CDR3 is TGTGCCAGCAGTCCGCCGGGACAGACCACAGATACGCAGTATTTT. The chain couples TRBV28 to TRBJ2-3; 7 nucleotides agree with TRBD1. Germline assignment: CDR1 MDHEN and CDR2 SYDVKM. The CDR3 totals 15 residues. V shed 5 bases, J shed 2 bases, and the junction held 7 bases outside the gene matches.

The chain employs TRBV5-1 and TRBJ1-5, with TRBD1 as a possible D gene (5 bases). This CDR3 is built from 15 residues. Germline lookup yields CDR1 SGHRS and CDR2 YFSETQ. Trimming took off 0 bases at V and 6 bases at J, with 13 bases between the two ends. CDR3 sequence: CASSLAGLGAQPQHF. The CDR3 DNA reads TGCGCCAGCAGCTTGGCAGGGTTGGGCGCTCAGCCCCAGCATTTT.

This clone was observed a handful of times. Written as DNA, the CDR3 is TGTGCCAGCGCTTCGTCAGGGGGCAGGAACACTGAAGCTTTCTTT. Protein sequence: CASASSGGRNTEAFF. V and J are TRBV6-5 and TRBJ1-1; 8 bases match TRBD1. J gave up 1 base and V 8 bases, and 9 bases lay outside the gene matches. In germline, CDR1 is MNHEY, CDR2 SVGAGI. The CDR3 totals 15 residues.

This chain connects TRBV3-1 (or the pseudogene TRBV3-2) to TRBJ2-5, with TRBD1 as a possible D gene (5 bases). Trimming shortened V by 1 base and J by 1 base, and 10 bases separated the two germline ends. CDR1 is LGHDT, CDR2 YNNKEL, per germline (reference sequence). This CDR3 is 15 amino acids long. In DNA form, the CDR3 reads TGTGCCAGCAGCCAAGCCCAGGGTCCCCAAGAGACCCAGTACTTC. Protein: CASSQAQGPQETQYF.

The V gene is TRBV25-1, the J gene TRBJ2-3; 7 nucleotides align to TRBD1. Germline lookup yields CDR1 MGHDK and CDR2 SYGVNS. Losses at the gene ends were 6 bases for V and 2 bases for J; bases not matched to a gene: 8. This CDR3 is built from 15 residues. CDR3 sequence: CASRIQGYATDTQYF. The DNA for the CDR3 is TGTGCCAGCAGAATACAGGGGTACGCCACAGATACGCAGTATTTT. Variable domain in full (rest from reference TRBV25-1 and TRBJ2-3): EADIYQTPRYLVIGTGKKITLECSQTMGHDKMYWYQQDPGMELHLIHYSYGVNSTEKGDLSSESTVSRIRTEHFPLTLESARPSHTSQYLCASRIQGYATDTQYFGPGTRLTVL.

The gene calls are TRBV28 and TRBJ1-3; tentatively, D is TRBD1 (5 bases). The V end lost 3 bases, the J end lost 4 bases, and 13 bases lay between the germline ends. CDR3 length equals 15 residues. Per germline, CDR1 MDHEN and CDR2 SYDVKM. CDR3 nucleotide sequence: TGTGCCAGCAGTTTCCCGGGGGGAAGAGGAAACACCATATATTTT. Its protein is CASSFPGGRGNTIYF.

The CDR3 loop reads CASSLDSVGQGGEKLFF. The CDR3 coding sequence is TGCGCCAGCAGCTTGGATTCGGTGGGACAGGGGGGTGAAAAACTGTTTTTT. This rearrangement joins TRBV5-1 to TRBJ1-4; TRBD1 matches at 11 bases. Germline trimming cut 0 bases from V and 7 bases from J; bases unmatched to any gene: 8. The CDR3 spans 17 residues. CDR1 is SGHRS and CDR2 is YFSETQ in the germline V gene.

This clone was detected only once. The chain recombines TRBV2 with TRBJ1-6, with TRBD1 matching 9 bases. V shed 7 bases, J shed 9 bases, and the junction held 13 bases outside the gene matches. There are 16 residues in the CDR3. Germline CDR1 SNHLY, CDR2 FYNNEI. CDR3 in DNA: TGTGCCAGCACCCGGGACAGGGTCGGTTCGGGTTCACCCCTCCACTTT. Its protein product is CASTRDRVGSGSPLHF. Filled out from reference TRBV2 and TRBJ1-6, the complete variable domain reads EPEVTQTPSHQVTQMGQEVILRCVPISNHLYFYWYRQILGQKVEFLVSFYNNEISEKSEIFDDQFSVERPDGSNFTLKIRSTKLEDSAMYFCASTRDRVGSGSPLHFGNGTRLTVT.

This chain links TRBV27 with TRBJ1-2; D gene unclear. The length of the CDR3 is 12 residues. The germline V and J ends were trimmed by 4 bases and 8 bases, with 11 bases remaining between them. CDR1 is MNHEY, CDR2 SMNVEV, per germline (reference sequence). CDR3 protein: CASSSNRLGYTF. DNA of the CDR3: TGTGCCAGCAGTTCGAACCGGTTGGGCTACACCTTC.

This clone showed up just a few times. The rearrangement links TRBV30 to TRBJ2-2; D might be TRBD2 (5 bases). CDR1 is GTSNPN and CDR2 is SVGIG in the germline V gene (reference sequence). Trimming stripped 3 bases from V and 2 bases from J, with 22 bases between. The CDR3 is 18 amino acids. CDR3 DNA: TGTGCCTGGAGATATCCACCCGGACTCGTTATCAACACCGGGGAGCTGTTTTTT. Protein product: CAWRYPPGLVINTGELFF.

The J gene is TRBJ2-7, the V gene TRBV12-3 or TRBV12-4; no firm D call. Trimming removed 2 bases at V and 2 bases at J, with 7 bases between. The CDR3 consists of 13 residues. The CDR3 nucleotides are TGTGCCAGCAGTTTATCTGGAGCCTACGAGCAGTACGTC. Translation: CASSLSGAYEQYV.

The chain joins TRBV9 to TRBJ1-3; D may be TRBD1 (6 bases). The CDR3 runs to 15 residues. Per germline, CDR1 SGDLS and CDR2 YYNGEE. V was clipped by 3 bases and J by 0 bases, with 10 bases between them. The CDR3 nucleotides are TGTGCCAGCAGCGAGGGGGAGATCTCTGGAAACACCATATATTTT. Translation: CASSEGEISGNTIYF. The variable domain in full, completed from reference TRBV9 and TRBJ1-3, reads DSGVTQTPKHLITATGQRVTLRCSPRSGDLSVYWYQQSLDQGLQFLIQYYNGEERAKGNILERFSAQQFPDLHSELNLSSLELGDSALYFCASSEGEISGNTIYFGEGSWLTVV.

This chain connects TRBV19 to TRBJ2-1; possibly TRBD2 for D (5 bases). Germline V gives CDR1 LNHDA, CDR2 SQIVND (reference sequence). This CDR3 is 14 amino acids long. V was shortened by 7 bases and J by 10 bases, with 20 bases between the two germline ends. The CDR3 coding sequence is TGTGCCAGTAAAGGCGGGTCCCTCAGAGCCGAGCAGTTCTTC. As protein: CASKGGSLRAEQFF.

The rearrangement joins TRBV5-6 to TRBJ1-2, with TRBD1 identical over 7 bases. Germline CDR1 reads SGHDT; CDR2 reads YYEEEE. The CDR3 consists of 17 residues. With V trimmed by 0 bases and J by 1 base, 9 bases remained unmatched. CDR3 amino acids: CASSLVGTVPLNYGYTF. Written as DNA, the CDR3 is TGTGCCAGCAGCTTGGTGGGGACAGTACCTCTTAACTATGGCTACACCTTC.